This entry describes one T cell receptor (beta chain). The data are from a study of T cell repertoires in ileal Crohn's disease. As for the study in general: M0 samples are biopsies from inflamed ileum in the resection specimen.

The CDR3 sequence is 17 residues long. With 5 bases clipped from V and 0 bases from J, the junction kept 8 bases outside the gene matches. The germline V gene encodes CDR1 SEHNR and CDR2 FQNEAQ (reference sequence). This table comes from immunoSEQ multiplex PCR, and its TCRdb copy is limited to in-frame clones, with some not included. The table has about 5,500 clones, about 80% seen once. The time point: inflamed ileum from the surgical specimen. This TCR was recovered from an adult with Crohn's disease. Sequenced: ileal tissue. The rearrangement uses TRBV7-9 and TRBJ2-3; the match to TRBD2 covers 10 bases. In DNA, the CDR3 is TGTGCCAGCAGCCAATACCGAGCGGGGGGGAGCACAGATACGCAGTATTTT. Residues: CASSQYRAGGSTDTQYF.